A selection of T cell receptor beta chains follows, all from one sample in a study of neurological immune-mediated disorders. Via MiXCR, TCRdb re-called the 5' RACE reads, giving one row per CDR3 protein. Counted here are tens of thousands of distinct CDR3 sequences, approximately 5.3% occurring once; the ten biggest clones make up around 2%. Sequenced input: CD4+ T cells from blood. The origin of the receptors is a woman between 45 and 65 years old in good health. Each CDR3 is given with its conserved first and last residue. The order of the fields is V gene, J gene, CDR3 protein.

v_call: TRBV7-2
j_call: TRBJ2-3
cdr3_aa: CASSPRGPTDTQYF

v_call: TRBV6-4
j_call: TRBJ2-3
cdr3_aa: CASSDSGGGADTQYF

v_call: TRBV28
j_call: TRBJ1-2
cdr3_aa: CASGTAFLGYTF

v_call: TRBV5-1
j_call: TRBJ1-1
cdr3_aa: CASSEGMNTEAFF

v_call: TRBV6-6
j_call: TRBJ2-2
cdr3_aa: CASRRDTNTGELFF

v_call: TRBV10-3
j_call: TRBJ2-3
cdr3_aa: CAISPQGARGTDTQYF

v_call: TRBV7-9
j_call: TRBJ2-1
cdr3_aa: CASSLVLYEQFF

v_call: TRBV5-5
j_call: TRBJ2-3
cdr3_aa: CASSSPDRATDTQYF

v_call: TRBV28
j_call: TRBJ2-7
cdr3_aa: CASSPLDREYEQYF

v_call: TRBV12-3/TRBV12-4
j_call: TRBJ2-1
cdr3_aa: CASSSHRSDEQFF

v_call: TRBV20-1
j_call: TRBJ2-5
cdr3_aa: CSTQQGQETQYF

v_call: TRBV20-1
j_call: TRBJ2-5
cdr3_aa: CSATGQIQETQYF

v_call: TRBV24-1
j_call: TRBJ2-3
cdr3_aa: CATSDSSGRAGRDTQYF

v_call: TRBV7-9
j_call: TRBJ1-4
cdr3_aa: CASSLVGFNEKLFF

v_call: TRBV6-1
j_call: TRBJ2-2
cdr3_aa: CASSKTTGELFF

v_call: TRBV27
j_call: TRBJ2-7
cdr3_aa: CASSFGLAGTYEQYF

v_call: TRBV20-1
j_call: TRBJ1-4
cdr3_aa: CSAQGSGTLQLTTNEKLFF

v_call: TRBV5-1
j_call: TRBJ1-1
cdr3_aa: CASSSDPSGTATEAFF

v_call: TRBV12-3/TRBV12-4
j_call: TRBJ2-3
cdr3_aa: CASSRTGGPDTQYF

v_call: TRBV29-1
j_call: TRBJ2-5
cdr3_aa: CSVKGGPQETQYF